One and the same sample provided the 9 T cell receptor beta chains below, sequenced in a study of blood T cell repertoires in COVID-19. TCRdb's table, derived via immunoSEQ multiplex PCR, lists solely in-frame clones and lacks some. The sample contains 150,000 to 200,000 clones, more than 75% of which appear only once. The specimen sequenced was peripheral blood. The receptors were sampled from an older person with COVID-19, enrolled during active disease.

This chain uses TRBV15 with TRBJ1-6; 8 bases match TRBD1. Unmatched junction bases numbered 7, after V lost 5 bases and J lost 10 bases. This CDR3 is 14 amino acids long. Germline V gene lookup returns CDR1 LNHNV and CDR2 YYDKDF (reference sequence). The CDR3 DNA reads TGTGCCACCAGCCTGGGACAGGCGGAATCACCCCTCCACTTT. Translated: CATSLGQAESPLHF.

This clone occurred once. The chain recombines TRBV7-2 with TRBJ1-5; D remains ambiguous. CDR3 size: 13 residues. Germline V gene lookup returns CDR1 SGHTA and CDR2 FQGNSA. Trimming left V 6 bases short and J 3 bases short, with 9 bases between. CDR3 loop: CASRRHFNQPQHF. CDR3 in DNA: TGTGCCAGCAGGAGACATTTCAATCAGCCCCAGCATTTT.

J is TRBJ2-5 and V is TRBV7-2; D perhaps matches TRBD1 (6 bases). The CDR3 totals 15 residues. CDR1 is SGHTA, CDR2 FQGNSA, per germline. V was cut by 6 bases and J by 4 bases, with 18 bases left in between. The CDR3 nucleotides read TGTGCCAGCAGGCCATTTACAGGGCTGGGAGAGACCCAGTACTTC. Its translation is CASRPFTGLGETQYF.

This clone was found a few times. The rearrangement joins TRBV6-6 to TRBJ2-1, with 9 bases that match TRBD2. V was pared by 2 bases and J by 6 bases, with 5 bases of the junction left unmatched. Germline assignment: CDR1 MNHNY and CDR2 SVGAGI (reference sequence). The CDR3 loop spans 15 amino acids. DNA of the CDR3: TGTGCCAGCAGTTACGGGACTAGCCACGTCAATGAGCAGTTCTTC. Translating gives CASSYGTSHVNEQFF.

CDR3 in DNA: TGTGCCAGCGTCTCTTTTAGCGGGGGGTATGAAACCGGGGAGCTGTTTTTT. Translation: CASVSFSGGYETGELFF. This chain joins TRBV9 and TRBJ2-2; 10 bases are shared with TRBD2. The CDR3 length is 17 residues. The germline CDR1 and CDR2 sequences are SGDLS and YYNGEE. J gave up 5 bases and V 7 bases, and 14 bases lay outside the gene matches. The full variable domain, with the rest looked up from reference TRBV9 and TRBJ2-2, is DSGVTQTPKHLITATGQRVTLRCSPRSGDLSVYWYQQSLDQGLQFLIQYYNGEERAKGNILERFSAQQFPDLHSELNLSSLELGDSALYFCASVSFSGGYETGELFFGEGSRLTVL.

This clone was counted between two and nine times. This rearrangement joins TRBV2 to TRBJ1-5; tentative D call: TRBD1 (5 bases). The CDR3 is 15 residues long. CDR1 SNHLY and CDR2 FYNNEI come from the germline V gene. The V end lost 3 bases, the J end lost 2 bases, and 11 bases lay between the germline ends. CDR3 DNA: TGTGCCAGCAGTGAGGAGGGGTTGCGCAATCAGCCCCAGCATTTT. This gives the protein CASSEEGLRNQPQHF.

The chain links TRBV21-1 to TRBJ2-7; TRBD1 reflects the table's D call only, with no check against the DNA. TRBV21-1 is a listed pseudogene. The CDR3 covers 15 residues. This chain's CDR3 is CASSKGWGPLYEQYF. The DNA of the CDR3 is TGTGCCAGCAGCAAAGGGTGGGGCCCTCTCTACGAGCAGTACTTC.

The rearrangement links TRBV7-8 to TRBJ2-7, with TRBD1 identical over 10 bases. Germline values: CDR1 SGHVS, CDR2 FQNEAQ. Trimming cost V 0 bases and J 5 bases; bases outside gene matches: 4. The CDR3 sequence is 15 residues long. The CDR3 here is CASSLAGTGADEQYF. The CDR3 DNA reads as TGTGCCAGCAGCTTAGCCGGGACAGGGGCAGACGAGCAGTACTTC.

This clone was observed a single time. The rearrangement links TRBV5-1 to TRBJ2-5; TRBD2 matches 9 bases. Germline-derived CDR1 and CDR2 are SGHRS and YFSETQ. V trimming: 4 bases; J trimming: 5 bases; junction bases outside the gene matches: 6. This CDR3 contains 14 residues. CDR3 in amino acids: CASSPGLAQETQYF. CDR3 nucleotide sequence: TGCGCCAGCAGCCCCGGACTAGCGCAGGAGACCCAGTACTTC. The full variable domain, with the rest looked up from reference TRBV5-1 and TRBJ2-5, is KAGVTQTPRYLIKTRGQQVTLSCSPISGHRSVSWYQQTPGQGLQFLFEYFSETQRNKGNFPGRFSGRQFSNSRSEMNVSTLELGDSALYLCASSPGLAQETQYFGPGTRLLVL.